Included here is one TCR beta chain sequence, with context. This clonotype was recorded a few times. It has no known antigen specificity. No base quality information exists; no much larger clone differs at one position. Trimming removed 0 bases from V and 9 bases from J, leaving 18 bases between the germline ends. Reading the germline V gene (reference sequence) gives CDR1 LNHDA and CDR2 SQIVND. The CDR3 sequence holds 16 residues, the cysteine and phenylalanine included. Only the CDR3 portion is preserved as DNA: 48 bases, with reading frame beginning at the first base. Interpreted using the paper, the time point label stands for: after trial treatment. The treatment or condition tag for this specimen amounts to: LDRT plus nivolumab, ipilimumab, low-dose cyclophosphamide and aspirin (RACIN trial). The donors took part in RACIN, a single-arm, phase I, dose-escalation trial that combined nivolumab, ipilimumab, aspirin, low-dose cyclophosphamide and low-dose radiotherapy. To be eligible, a patient needed to have an advanced solid tumor that was TIL-negative.

Sequencing took place on an Illumina HiSeq 2500. To make first-strand cDNA, Superscript III was used along with a set of TRAV- and TRBV-specific primers so that both the TCRalpha and TCRbeta chains were covered. TCRs were amplified for 20 to 25 PCR cycles with Phusion, using a constant-region primer paired with the adapter attached to the V primers. The MessageAmp II aRNA Amplification Kit was used to amplify the isolated mRNA, with in vitro transcription run for less than 20 hours at 37 degrees C. The Dynabeads mRNA DIRECT Purification Kit was used to isolate mRNA for TCR sequencing. Indexed Illumina adapters were added in a second roughly 26-cycle Phusion PCR, and the resulting products were purified with AMPure XP beads. In the original analysis: Using custom Perl scripts, TCR sequences that encoded the same protein were pooled, out-of-frame sequences were dropped, and the abundance of each clonotype was calculated. Any TCR sequence backed by just one read was left out of the analysis. Shannon entropy, Gini index, clonality, richness, and the frequency of TCRs shared between repertoires were included as repertoire metrics. The raw public reads went through TCRdb reprocessing: fastp at Q25, MiXCR clone calling, in-frame beta chains kept. Entries are consolidated by CDR3 protein sequence, retaining the most common genes and DNA. V and J calls and clone size were set by TCRdb, not the authors. The sample includes 40,000 or so distinct CDR3 sequences, with about 25% observed a single time. The ten biggest clones cover over 9% of the sample.

This record comes from a study of low-dose radiotherapy and immunotherapy resistance in tumors (dated by TCRdb to 2022 to 2024). Concerning the study at large: In Cohort 1, 0.5 Gy per fraction was delivered every 2 weeks, and a total PTV dose of 6.5 Gy was prescribed. For Cohort 2, the dose was 1 Gy per fraction given every two weeks, adding up to 13 Gy in total across 26 weeks. Patients were given nivolumab as a 240 mg flat dose every two weeks and ipilimumab at 1 mg/kg every six weeks, with both drugs delivered intravenously. Intravenous cyclophosphamide at 200 mg/m2 was administered every two weeks, one day ahead of each radiation and immunotherapy administration. Patients took aspirin 300 mg orally once daily for four cycles, starting on cycle 1 day 1. No randomization into treatment groups was done for the people taking part in the trial. Eight patients were included in the translational analysis: three from the first dose cohort and the first five from the second dose cohort.

The sequencing here drew on PBMCs, taken after low-dose radiotherapy plus immunotherapy. The receptor comes from a male donor with prostate cancer. Recombination joined TRBV19 with TRBJ2-1; the D gene is perhaps TRBD1 or TRBD2, as each covers 5 bases. The nucleotide sequence reads TGTGCCAGTAGTATAGATCACAACCCTAGTGGGGGTGAGCAGTTCTTC. The resulting protein is CASSIDHNPSGGEQFF. The CDR3 plus the reference TRBV19 and TRBJ2-1 genes for the other parts give the full variable domain: DGGITQSPKYLFRKEGQNVTLSCEQNLNHDAMYWYRQDPGQGLRLIYYSQIVNDFQKGDIAEGYSVSREKKESFPLTVTSAQKNPTAFYLCASSIDHNPSGGEQFFGPGTRLTVL.